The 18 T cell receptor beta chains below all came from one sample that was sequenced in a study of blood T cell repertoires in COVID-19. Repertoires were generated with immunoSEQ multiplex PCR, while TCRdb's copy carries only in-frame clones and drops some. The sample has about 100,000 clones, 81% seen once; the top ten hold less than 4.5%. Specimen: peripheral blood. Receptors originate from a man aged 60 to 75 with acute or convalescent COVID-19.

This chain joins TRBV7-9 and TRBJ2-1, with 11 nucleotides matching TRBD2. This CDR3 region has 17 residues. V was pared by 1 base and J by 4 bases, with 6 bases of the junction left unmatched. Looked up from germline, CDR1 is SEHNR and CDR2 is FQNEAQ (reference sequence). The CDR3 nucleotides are TGTGCCAGCAGCTTAGGGCCTAGCGGGGGGCCGTACAATGAGCAGTTCTTC. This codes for CASSLGPSGGPYNEQFF.

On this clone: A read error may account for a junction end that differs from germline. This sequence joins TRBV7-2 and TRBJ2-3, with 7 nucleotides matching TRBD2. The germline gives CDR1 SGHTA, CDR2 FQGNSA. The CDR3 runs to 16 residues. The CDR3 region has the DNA TGTGCCAGCAGCTTAGCTCGGGGCGGGAGCAGAGATACGCAGTATTTT. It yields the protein CASSLARGGSRDTQYF.

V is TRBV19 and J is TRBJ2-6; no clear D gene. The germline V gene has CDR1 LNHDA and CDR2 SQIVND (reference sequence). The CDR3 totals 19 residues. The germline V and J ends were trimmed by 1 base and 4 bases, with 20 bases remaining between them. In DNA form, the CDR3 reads TGTGCCAGTAGTATAGGCGGCAGTTTGTTCGCCGACGGGGCCAACGTCCTGACTTTC. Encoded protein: CASSIGGSLFADGANVLTF. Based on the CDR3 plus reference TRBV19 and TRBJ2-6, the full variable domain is DGGITQSPKYLFRKEGQNVTLSCEQNLNHDAMYWYRQDPGQGLRLIYYSQIVNDFQKGDIAEGYSVSREKKESFPLTVTSAQKNPTAFYLCASSIGGSLFADGANVLTFGAGSRLTVL.

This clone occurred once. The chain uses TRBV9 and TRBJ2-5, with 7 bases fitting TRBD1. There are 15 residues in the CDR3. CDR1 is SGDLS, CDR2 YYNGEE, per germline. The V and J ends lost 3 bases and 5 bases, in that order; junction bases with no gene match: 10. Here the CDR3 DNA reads TGTGCCAGCAGCGCCCGAGGGGGCTATGTTGAGACCCAGTACTTC. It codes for CASSARGGYVETQYF. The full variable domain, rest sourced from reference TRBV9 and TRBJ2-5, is DSGVTQTPKHLITATGQRVTLRCSPRSGDLSVYWYQQSLDQGLQFLIQYYNGEERAKGNILERFSAQQFPDLHSELNLSSLELGDSALYFCASSARGGYVETQYFGPGTRLLVL.

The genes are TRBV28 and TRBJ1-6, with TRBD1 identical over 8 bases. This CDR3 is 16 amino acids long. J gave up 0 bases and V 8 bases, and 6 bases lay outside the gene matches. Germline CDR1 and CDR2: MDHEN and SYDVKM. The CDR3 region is CASLGQGSSYNSPLHF. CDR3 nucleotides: TGTGCCAGCTTAGGACAGGGCAGCTCCTATAATTCACCCCTCCACTTT.

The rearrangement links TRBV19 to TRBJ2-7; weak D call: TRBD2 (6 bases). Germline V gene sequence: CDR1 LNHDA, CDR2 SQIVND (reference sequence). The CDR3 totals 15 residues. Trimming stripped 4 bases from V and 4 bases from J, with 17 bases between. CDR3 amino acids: CASSSRGTRAYEQYF. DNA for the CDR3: TGTGCCAGTAGTAGTCGGGGGACCAGGGCGTACGAGCAGTACTTC.

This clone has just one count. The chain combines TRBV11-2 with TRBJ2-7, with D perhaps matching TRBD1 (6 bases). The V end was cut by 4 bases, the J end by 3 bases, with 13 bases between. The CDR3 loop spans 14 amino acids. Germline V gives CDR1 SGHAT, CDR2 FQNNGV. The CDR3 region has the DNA TGTGCCAGCAGCTCGATGGACAGCTACTACGAGCAGTACTTC. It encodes CASSSMDSYYEQYF.

The CDR3 DNA is TGCGCCAGCAGCTTGGGGGGTAGCGGGGGCGCAGAGACCCAGTACTTC. Translating gives CASSLGGSGGAETQYF. V and J are TRBV5-1 and TRBJ2-5; 9 bases are a match to TRBD2. This CDR3 comprises 16 residues. CDR1 SGHRS and CDR2 YFSETQ come from the germline V gene. V gave up 0 bases and J gave up 4 bases; unmatched junction bases: 7.

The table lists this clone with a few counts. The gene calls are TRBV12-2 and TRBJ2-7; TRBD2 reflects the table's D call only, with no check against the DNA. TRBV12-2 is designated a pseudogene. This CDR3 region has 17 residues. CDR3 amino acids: CASRLDPGLAGAQEQYF. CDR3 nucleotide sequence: TGTGCAAGTCGCTTAGACCCCGGACTAGCGGGAGCTCAAGAGCAGTACTTC.

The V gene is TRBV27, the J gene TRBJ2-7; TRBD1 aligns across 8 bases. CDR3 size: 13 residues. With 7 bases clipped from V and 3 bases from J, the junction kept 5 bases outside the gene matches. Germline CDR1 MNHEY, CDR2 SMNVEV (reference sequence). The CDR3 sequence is CASTPGTGYEQYF. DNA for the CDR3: TGTGCCAGCACCCCCGGGACAGGCTACGAGCAGTACTTC.

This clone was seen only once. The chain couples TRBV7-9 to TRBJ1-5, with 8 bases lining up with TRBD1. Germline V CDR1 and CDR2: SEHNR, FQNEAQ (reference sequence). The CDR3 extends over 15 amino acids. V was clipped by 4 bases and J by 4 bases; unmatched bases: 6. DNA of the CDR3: TGTGCCAGCAGCTCAGGGGGCGAGACGAATCAGCCCCAGCATTTT. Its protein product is CASSSGGETNQPQHF.

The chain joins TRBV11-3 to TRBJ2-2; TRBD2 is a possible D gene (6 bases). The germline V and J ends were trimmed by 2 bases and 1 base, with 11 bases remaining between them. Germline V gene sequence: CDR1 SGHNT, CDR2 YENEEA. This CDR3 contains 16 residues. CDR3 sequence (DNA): TGTGCCAGCAGCTTATTCGCGGGAAAGAACACCGGGGAGCTGTTTTTT. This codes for CASSLFAGKNTGELFF.

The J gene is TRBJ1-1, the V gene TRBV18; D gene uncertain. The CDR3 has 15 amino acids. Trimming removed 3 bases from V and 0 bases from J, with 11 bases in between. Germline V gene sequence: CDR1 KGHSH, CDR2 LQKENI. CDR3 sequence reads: CASSPVPRVNTEAFF. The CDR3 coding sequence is TGTGCCAGCTCACCGGTCCCCCGGGTGAACACTGAAGCTTTCTTT.

This chain's CDR3 is CASNPGQGGLEQFF. As DNA, the CDR3 is TGTGCCAGCAACCCAGGACAGGGGGGACTTGAGCAGTTCTTC. V is TRBV28 and J is TRBJ2-1; TRBD1 aligns across 10 bases. CDR1 is MDHEN and CDR2 is SYDVKM in the germline V gene. V dropped 7 bases and J dropped 9; count of bases not matched to a gene: 9. The CDR3 consists of 14 residues.

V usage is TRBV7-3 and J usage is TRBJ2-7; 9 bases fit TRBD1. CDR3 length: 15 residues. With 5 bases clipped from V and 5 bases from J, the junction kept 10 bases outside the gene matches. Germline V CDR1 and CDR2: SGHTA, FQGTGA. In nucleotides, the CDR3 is TGTGCCAGCAGCCCCGGGACAGGGTCCGGCAACGAGCAGTACTTC. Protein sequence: CASSPGTGSGNEQYF.

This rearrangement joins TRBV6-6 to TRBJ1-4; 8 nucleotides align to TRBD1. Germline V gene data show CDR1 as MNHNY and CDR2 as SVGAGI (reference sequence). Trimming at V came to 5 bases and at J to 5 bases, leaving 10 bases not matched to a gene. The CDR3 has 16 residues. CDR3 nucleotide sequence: TGTGCCAGCAGTCACCCCCAGGGGGCCACGAATGAAAAACTGTTTTTT. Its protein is CASSHPQGATNEKLFF.

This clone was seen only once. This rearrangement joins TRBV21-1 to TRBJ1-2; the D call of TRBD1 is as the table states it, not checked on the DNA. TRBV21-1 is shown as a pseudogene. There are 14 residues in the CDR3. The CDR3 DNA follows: TGTGCCAGCAGCAAAGATGGCAATAACTATGGCTACACCTTC. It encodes CASSKDGNNYGYTF.

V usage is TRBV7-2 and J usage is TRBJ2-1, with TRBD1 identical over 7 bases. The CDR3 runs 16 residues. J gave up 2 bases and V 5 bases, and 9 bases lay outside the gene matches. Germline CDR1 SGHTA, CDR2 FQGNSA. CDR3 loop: CASSPNSGTAYNEQFF. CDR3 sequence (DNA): TGTGCCAGCAGCCCCAACTCCGGGACAGCCTACAATGAGCAGTTCTTC.